This record concerns one T cell receptor (beta chain) sequence. These data come from a study of shared clonotypes between healthy human individuals. CDR1 is SGDLS, CDR2 YYNGEE, per germline. The CDR3 extends over 11 amino acids. V was clipped by 5 bases and J by 6 bases, with 6 bases between them. Measured with immunoSEQ multiplex PCR; TCRdb has only the in-frame clones, and not every one. There are over a million clones in the sample; around 78% occur only once, and 0.55% to 0.7% lies in the top ten. The chain recombines TRBV9 with TRBJ2-1; D is perhaps TRBD1 or TRBD2 (5 bases each). The sequencing input was memory CD4+ T cells from PBMCs. Regarding subset: CD45RA-negative fraction. The receptor comes from a man aged 18 to 30 in good health. Some clones in this sample may be carry-over from other donors' samples. The CDR3 reads CASRRGNEQFF. CDR3 coding DNA: TGTGCCAGCAGGAGGGGCAATGAGCAGTTCTTC. The entire variable domain, with the rest obtained from reference TRBV9 and TRBJ2-1, is as follows: DSGVTQTPKHLITATGQRVTLRCSPRSGDLSVYWYQQSLDQGLQFLIQYYNGEERAKGNILERFSAQQFPDLHSELNLSSLELGDSALYFCASRRGNEQFFGPGTRLTVL.